Reported below is one TCR beta chain. The sample belongs to a study of blood T cell repertoires in COVID-19. Study information: There were acute and convalescent COVID-19 samples, and they came from the United States, Italy and Spain.

Per the authors' pipeline: Scientists estimated how many nucleated cells there were by amplifying reference gene primers. TCRdb's table, derived via immunoSEQ multiplex PCR, lists solely in-frame clones and lacks some. D and trimming were read from the DNA, whereas the V and J calls and clone size are those reported in that table. The sample yields 450,000 to 500,000 clones, roughly 87% seen once. Germline trimming cut 8 bases from V and 6 bases from J; bases unmatched to any gene: 11. Germline CDR1 is MGHRA and CDR2 is YSYEKL. The CDR3 is 14 residues long. This clonotype originated in a young woman who had recovered from COVID-19. The J gene is TRBJ2-7, the V gene TRBV4-1; 9 bases line up with TRBD1. The source material was PBMCs or T cells enriched from blood (not recorded which). In DNA form, the CDR3 reads TGCGCCAGCTTAGCACCGGGACAGGGCGGCGAGCAGTACTTC. As protein: CASLAPGQGGEQYF.